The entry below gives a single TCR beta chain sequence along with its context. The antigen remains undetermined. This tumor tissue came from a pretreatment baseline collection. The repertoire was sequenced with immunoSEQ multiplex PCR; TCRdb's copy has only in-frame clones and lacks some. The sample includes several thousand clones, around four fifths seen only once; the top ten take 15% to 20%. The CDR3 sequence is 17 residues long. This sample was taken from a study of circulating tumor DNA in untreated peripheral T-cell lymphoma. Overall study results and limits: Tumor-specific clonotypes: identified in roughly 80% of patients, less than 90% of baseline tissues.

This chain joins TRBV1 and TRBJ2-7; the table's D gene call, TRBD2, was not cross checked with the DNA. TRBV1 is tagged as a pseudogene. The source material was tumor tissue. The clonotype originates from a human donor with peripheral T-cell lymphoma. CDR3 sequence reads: CASSQEGRLADSYEQYF. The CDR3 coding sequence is TGCGCCAGCAGCCAAGAAGGGCGACTAGCTGATTCCTACGAGCAGTACTTC.